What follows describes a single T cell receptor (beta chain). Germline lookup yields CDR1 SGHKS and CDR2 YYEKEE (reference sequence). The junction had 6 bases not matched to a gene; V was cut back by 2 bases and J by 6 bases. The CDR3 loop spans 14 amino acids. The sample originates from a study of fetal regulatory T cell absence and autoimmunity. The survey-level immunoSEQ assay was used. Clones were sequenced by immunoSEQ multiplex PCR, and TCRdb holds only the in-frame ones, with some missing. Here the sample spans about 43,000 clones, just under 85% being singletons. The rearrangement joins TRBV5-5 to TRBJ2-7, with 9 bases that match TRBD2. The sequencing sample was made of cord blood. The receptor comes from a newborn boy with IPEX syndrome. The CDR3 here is CASSFRPSGVEQYF. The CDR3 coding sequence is TGTGCCAGCAGCTTTCGTCCTAGCGGGGTCGAGCAGTACTTC.